What follows is one TCR beta chain and its context. This record comes from a study of cytomegalovirus exposure and HLA in healthy donors. PCR was performed using 60 Vbeta and 13 Jbeta primers. Assay used: immunoSEQ multiplex PCR; TCRdb lists only in-frame clones, some missing. The top ten hold over 2.5% of the sample, which has around 160,000 clones, roughly 80% seen once. CDR3 length equals 14 residues. J gave up 5 bases and V 6 bases, and 5 bases lay outside the gene matches. Germline assignment: CDR1 MNHEY and CDR2 SVGAGI. Source material: PBMCs. The source of this sequence is a man aged 35 to 55 in good health and CMV-seropositive. This chain uses TRBV6-5 with TRBJ2-2; 8 bases are shared with TRBD1. CDR3 DNA sequence: TGTGCCAGCAGGGGCAGGGGGCGGACCGGGGAGCTGTTTTTT. Its translation is CASRGRGRTGELFF.